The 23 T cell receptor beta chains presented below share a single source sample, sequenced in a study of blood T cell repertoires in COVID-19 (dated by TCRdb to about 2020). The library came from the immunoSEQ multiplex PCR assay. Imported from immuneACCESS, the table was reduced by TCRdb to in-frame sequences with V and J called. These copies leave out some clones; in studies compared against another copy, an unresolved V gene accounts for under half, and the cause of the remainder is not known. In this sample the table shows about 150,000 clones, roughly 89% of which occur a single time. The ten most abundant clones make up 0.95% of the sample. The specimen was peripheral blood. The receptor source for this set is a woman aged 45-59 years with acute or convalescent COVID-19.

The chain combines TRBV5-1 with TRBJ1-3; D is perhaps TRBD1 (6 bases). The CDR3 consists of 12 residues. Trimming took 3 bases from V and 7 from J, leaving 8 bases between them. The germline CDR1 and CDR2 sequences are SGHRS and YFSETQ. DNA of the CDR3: TGCGCCAGCAGCTCCCAGGGGAACACCATATATTTT. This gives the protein CASSSQGNTIYF.

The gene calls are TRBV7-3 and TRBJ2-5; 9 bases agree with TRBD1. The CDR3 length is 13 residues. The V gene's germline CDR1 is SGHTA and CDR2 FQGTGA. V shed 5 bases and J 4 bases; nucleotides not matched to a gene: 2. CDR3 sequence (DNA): TGTGCCAGCAGCGGACAGGGGAGAGAGACCCAGTACTTC. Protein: CASSGQGRETQYF.

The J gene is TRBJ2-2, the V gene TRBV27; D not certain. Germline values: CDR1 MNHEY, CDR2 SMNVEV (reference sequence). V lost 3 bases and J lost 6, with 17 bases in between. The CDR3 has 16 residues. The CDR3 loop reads CASSFSRGFVAGELFF. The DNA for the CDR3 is TGTGCCAGCAGTTTCTCCCGCGGCTTCGTAGCCGGGGAGCTGTTTTTT.

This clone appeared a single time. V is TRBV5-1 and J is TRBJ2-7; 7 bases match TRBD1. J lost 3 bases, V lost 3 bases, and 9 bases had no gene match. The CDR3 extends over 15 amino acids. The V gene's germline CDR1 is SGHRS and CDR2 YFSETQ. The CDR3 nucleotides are TGCGCCAGCAGCTGGGAGACAGGGCCCTTCTACGAGCAGTACTTC. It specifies CASSWETGPFYEQYF.

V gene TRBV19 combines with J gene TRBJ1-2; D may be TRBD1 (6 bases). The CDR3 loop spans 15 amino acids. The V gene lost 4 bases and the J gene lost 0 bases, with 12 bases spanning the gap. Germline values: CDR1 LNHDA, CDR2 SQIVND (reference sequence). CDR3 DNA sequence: TGTGCCAGTAGTAGTTGGCCAGGGGCTAACTATGGCTACACCTTC. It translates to CASSSWPGANYGYTF.

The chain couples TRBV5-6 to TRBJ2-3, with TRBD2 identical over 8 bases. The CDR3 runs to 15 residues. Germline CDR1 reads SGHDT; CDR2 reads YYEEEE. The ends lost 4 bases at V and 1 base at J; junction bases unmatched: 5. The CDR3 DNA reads TGTGCCAGCAGCCGGAGAGCGGGGGGCACAGATACGCAGTATTTT. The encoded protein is CASSRRAGGTDTQYF. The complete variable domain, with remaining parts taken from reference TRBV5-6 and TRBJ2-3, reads DAGVTQSPTHLIKTRGQQVTLRCSPKSGHDTVSWYQQALGQGPQFIFQYYEEEERQRGNFPDRFSGHQFPNYSSELNVNALLLGDSALYLCASSRRAGGTDTQYFGPGTRLTVL.

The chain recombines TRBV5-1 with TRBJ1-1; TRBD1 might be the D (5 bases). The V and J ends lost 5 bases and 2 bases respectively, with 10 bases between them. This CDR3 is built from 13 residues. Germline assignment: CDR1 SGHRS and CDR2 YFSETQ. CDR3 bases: TGCGCCAGCAGGATGGGGGGAAACACTGAAGCTTTCTTT. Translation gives CASRMGGNTEAFF. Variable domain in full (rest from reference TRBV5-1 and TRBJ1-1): KAGVTQTPRYLIKTRGQQVTLSCSPISGHRSVSWYQQTPGQGLQFLFEYFSETQRNKGNFPGRFSGRQFSNSRSEMNVSTLELGDSALYLCASRMGGNTEAFFGQGTRLTVV.

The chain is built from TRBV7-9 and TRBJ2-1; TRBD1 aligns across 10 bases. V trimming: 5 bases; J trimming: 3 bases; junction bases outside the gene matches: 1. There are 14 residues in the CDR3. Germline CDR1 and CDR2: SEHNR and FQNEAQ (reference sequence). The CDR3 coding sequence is TGTGCCAGCAGCCGGGACAGGGGCTACAATGAGCAGTTCTTC. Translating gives CASSRDRGYNEQFF. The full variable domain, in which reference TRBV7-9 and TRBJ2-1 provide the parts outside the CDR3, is DTGVSQNPRHKITKRGQNVTFRCDPISEHNRLYWYRQTLGQGPEFLTYFQNEAQLEKSRLLSDRFSAERPKGSFSTLEIQRTEQGDSAMYLCASSRDRGYNEQFFGPGTRLTVL.

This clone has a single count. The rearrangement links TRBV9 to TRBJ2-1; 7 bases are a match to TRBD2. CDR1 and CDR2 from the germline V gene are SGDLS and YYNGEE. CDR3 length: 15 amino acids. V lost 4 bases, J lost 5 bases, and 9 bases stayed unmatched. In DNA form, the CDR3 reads TGTGCCAGCAGCCTGACTAGCCTGAGCCACAATGAGCAGTTCTTC. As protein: CASSLTSLSHNEQFF.

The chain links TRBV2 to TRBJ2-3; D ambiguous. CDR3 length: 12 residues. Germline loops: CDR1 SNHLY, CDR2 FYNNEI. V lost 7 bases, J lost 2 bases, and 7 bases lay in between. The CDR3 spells CASNSLTDTQYF. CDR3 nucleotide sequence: TGTGCCAGCAACAGTCTCACAGATACGCAGTATTTT.

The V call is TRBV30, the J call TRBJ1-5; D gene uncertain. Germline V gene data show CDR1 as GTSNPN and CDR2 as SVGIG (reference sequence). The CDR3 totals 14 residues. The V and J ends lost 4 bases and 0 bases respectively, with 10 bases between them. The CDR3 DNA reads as TGTGCCTGGAACCGGGGAGATAGCAATCAGCCCCAGCATTTT. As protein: CAWNRGDSNQPQHF.

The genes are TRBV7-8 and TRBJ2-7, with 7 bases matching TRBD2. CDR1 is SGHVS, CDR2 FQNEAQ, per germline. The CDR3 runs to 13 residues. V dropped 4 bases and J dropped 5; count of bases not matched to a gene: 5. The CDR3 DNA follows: TGTGCCAGCAGCTCACACGGGAGGAACGAGCAGTACTTC. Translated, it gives CASSSHGRNEQYF.

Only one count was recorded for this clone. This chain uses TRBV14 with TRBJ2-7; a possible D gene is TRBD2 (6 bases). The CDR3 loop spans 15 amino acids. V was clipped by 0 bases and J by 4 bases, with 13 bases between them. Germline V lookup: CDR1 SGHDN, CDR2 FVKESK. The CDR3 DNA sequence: TGTGCCAGCAGCCAAGATTTATTTGGAGGGTACGAGCAGTACTTC. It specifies CASSQDLFGGYEQYF.

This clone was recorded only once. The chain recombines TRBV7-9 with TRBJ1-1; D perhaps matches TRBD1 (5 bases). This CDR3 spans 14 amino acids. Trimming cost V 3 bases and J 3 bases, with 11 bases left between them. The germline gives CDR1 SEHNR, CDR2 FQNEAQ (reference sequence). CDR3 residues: CASSLGGLDTEAFF. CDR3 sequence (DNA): TGTGCCAGCAGCTTGGGGGGTTTGGACACTGAAGCTTTCTTT.

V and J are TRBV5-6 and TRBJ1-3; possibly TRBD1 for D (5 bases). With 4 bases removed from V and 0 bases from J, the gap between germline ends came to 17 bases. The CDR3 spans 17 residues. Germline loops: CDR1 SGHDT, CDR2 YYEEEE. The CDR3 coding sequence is TGTGCCAGCAGCCCGCGGGGCTTTGTGAGCTCTGGAAACACCATATATTTT. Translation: CASSPRGFVSSGNTIYF.

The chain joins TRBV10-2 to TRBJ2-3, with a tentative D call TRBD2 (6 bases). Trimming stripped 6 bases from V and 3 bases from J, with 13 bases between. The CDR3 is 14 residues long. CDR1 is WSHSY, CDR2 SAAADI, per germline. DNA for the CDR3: TGCGCCAGCAGGGACTATCGGGGGACAGATACGCAGTATTTT. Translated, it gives CASRDYRGTDTQYF.

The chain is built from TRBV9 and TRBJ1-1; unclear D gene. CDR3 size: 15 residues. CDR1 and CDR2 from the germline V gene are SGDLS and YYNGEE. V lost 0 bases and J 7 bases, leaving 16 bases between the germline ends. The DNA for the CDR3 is TGTGCCAGCAGCGTAGGTCACCGGGAGTCCGGTGAAGCTTTCTTT. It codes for CASSVGHRESGEAFF.

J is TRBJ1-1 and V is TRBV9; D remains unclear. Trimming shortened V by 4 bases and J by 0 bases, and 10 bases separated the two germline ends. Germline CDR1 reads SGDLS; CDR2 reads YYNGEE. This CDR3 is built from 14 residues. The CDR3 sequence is CASSPATMNTEAFF. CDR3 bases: TGTGCCAGCAGCCCGGCTACTATGAACACTGAAGCTTTCTTT.

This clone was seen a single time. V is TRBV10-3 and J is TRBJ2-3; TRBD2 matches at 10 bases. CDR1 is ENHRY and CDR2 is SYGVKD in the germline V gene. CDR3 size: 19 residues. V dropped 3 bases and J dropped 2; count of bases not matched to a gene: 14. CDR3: CAISEVSGGLRQNTDTQYF. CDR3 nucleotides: TGTGCCATCAGTGAAGTTAGCGGGGGGCTTCGTCAGAACACAGATACGCAGTATTTT.

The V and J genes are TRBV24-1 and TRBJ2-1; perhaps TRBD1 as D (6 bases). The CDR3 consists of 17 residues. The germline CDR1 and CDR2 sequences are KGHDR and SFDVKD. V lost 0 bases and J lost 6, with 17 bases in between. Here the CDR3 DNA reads TGTGCCACCAGTGATTTGCCTGGAGACAGGTCAGCCAATGAGCAGTTCTTC. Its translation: CATSDLPGDRSANEQFF.

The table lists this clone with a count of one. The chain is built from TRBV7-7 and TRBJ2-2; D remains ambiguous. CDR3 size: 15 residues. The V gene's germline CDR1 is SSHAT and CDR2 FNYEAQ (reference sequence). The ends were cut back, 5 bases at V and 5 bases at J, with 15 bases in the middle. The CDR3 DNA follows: TGTGCCAGCAGCCCCGACTCCGCCGGGACCGGGGAGCTGTTTTTT. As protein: CASSPDSAGTGELFF.

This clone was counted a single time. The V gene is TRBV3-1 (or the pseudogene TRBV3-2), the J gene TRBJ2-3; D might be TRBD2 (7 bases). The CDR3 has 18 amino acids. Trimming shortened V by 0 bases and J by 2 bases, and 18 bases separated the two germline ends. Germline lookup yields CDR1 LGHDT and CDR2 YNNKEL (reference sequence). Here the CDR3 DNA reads TGTGCCAGCAGCCAAGATCTCGGGGGGCTAGCTGTCACAGATACGCAGTATTTT. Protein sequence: CASSQDLGGLAVTDTQYF.

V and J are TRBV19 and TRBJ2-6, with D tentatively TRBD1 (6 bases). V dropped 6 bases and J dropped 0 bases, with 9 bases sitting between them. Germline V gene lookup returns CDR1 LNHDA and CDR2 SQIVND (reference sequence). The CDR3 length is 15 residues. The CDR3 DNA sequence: TGTGCCAGTAGGGACAGACTCTCTGGGGCCAACGTCCTGACTTTC. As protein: CASRDRLSGANVLTF.